The TCR beta chain described here comes from a study of blood T cell repertoires in COVID-19. Study in general: T cells, B-cell-depleted T cells, or PBMCs provided the cDNA or gDNA that served as material.

The germline V gene has CDR1 KGHDR and CDR2 SFDVKD. CDR3 size: 15 residues. V lost 4 bases to trimming and J lost 4 bases; unmatched junction nucleotides: 4. The method was immunoSEQ multiplex PCR; TCRdb's version includes in-frame clones alone and lacks a portion of them. The data contain 100,000 to 120,000 clones, about 80% of them singletons. The sample consisted of peripheral blood. The receptor was isolated from a woman at least 80 years old with active or convalescent COVID-19. The V gene is TRBV24-1, the J gene TRBJ2-1, with TRBD1 matching 9 bases. CDR3 sequence (DNA): TGTGCCACCAGTGAACAGGGGGCTGATTACAATGAGCAGTTCTTC. It yields the protein CATSEQGADYNEQFF.